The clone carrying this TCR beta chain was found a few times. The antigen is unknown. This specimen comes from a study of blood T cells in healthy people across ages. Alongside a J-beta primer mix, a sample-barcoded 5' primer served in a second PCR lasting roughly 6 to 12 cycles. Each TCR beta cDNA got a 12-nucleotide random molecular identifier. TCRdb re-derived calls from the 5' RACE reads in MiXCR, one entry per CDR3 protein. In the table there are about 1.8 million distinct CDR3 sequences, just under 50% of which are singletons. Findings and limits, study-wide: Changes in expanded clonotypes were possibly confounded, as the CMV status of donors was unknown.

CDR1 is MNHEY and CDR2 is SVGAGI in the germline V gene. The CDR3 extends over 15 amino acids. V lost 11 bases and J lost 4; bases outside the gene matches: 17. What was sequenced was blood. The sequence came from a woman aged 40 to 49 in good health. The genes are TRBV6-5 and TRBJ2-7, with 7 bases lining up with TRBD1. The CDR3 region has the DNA TGTGCCGTCCGTAGCCCCAGGGACAGAAGTTACGAGCAGTACTTC. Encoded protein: CAVRSPRDRSYEQYF.